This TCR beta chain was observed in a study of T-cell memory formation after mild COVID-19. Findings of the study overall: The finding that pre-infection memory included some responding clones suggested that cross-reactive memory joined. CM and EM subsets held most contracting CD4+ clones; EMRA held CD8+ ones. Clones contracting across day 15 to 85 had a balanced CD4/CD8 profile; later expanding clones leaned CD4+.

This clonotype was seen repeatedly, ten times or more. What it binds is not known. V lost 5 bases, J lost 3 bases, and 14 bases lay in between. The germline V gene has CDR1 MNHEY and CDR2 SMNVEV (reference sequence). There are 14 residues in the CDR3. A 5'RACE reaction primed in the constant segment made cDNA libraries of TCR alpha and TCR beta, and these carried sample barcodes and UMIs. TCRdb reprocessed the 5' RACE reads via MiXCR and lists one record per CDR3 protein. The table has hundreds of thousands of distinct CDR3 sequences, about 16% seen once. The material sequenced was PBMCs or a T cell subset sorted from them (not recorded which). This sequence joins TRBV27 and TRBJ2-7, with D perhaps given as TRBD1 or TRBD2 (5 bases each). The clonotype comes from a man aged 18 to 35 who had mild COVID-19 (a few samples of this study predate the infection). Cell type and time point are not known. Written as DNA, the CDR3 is TGTGCCAGCAGTCCTAGCCGGACAAGCTACGAGCAGTACTTC. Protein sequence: CASSPSRTSYEQYF.